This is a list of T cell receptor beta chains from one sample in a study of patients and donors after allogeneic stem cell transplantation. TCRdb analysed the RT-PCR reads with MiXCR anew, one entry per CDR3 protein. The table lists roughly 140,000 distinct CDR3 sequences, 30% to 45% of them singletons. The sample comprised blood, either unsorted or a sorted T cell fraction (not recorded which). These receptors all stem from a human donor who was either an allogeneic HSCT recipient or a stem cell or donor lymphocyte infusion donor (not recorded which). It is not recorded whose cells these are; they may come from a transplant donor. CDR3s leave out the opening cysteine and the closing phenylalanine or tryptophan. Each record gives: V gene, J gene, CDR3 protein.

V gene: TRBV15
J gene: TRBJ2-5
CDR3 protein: ATRGLKETQY

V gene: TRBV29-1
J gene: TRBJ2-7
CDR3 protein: SVEDEGTYEQY

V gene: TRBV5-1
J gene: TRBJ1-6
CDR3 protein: ASRPEGYNSPLH

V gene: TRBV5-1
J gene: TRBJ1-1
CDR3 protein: ASSPESGTGNTEAF

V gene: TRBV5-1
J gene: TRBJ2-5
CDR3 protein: ASSFSSANQETQY

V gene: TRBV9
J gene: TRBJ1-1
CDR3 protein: ASSDGGGTPLEAF

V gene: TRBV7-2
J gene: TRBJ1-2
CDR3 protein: ATYGYLYGYT

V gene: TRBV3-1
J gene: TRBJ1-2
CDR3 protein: ASSRGTGGPSWYGYT

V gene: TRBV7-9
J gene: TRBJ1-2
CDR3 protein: ASSPRTGTGYT

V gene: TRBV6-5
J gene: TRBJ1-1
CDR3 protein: ASKWRGLEDTEAF

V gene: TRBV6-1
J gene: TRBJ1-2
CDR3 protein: ASSEGGPVDYGYT

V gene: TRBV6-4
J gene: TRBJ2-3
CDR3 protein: ASSDSPRDTQY

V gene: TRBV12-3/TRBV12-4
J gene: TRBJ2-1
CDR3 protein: ASSILDGNEQF

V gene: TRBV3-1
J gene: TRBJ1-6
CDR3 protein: ASRRTASNSPLH

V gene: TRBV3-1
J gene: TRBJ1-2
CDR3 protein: ASSPQGQPHHGYT

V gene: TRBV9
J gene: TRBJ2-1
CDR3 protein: ASSVSGGNEQF

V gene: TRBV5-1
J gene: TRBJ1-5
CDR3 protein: ASSPMGMGNQPQH

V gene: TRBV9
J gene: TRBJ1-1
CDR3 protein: ASSPAGTEAF